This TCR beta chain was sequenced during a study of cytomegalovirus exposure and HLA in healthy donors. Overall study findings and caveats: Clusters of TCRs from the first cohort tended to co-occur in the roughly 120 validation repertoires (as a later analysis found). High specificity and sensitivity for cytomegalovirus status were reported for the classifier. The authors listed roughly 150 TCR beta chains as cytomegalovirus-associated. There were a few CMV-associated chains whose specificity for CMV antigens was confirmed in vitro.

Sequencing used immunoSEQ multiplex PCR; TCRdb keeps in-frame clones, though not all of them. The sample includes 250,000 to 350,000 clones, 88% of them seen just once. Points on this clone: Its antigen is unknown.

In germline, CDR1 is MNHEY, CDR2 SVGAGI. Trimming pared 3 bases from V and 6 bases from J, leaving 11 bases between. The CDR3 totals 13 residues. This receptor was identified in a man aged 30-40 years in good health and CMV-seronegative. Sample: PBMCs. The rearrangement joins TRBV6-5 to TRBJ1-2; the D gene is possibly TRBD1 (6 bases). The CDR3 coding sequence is TGTGCCAGCAGTTATGACAGGCTAAATGGCTACACCTTC. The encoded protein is CASSYDRLNGYTF.